The clone carrying this T cell receptor beta chain was counted a few times. The record originates from a study of T-cell reconstitution after alpha-beta-depleted transplantation in children. The length of the CDR3 is 15 residues. From germline, CDR1 is SGHRS and CDR2 YFSETQ. The V gene lost 6 bases and the J gene lost 2 bases, with 17 bases spanning the gap. Preparing the TCRbeta library involved the use of unique molecular identifiers. MiXCR, run by TCRdb on the PCR reads, gives a single entry per CDR3 protein. The sample contains just under 550,000 distinct CDR3 sequences, around 19% of which appear only once.

This material consisted of PBMCs from the stem cell graft donor, taken from the stem cell graft. The gene calls are TRBV5-1 and TRBJ2-5; perhaps TRBD2 as D (6 bases). This TCR was recovered from a human donor who donated a stem cell graft to a child with acute lymphoblastic leukemia. The CDR3 nucleotides are TGCGCCAGCACCCAAGGGGCGGGATATCAAGAGACCCAGTACTTC. Its protein is CASTQGAGYQETQYF. The entire variable domain, with the rest obtained from reference TRBV5-1 and TRBJ2-5, is as follows: KAGVTQTPRYLIKTRGQQVTLSCSPISGHRSVSWYQQTPGQGLQFLFEYFSETQRNKGNFPGRFSGRQFSNSRSEMNVSTLELGDSALYLCASTQGAGYQETQYFGPGTRLLVL.